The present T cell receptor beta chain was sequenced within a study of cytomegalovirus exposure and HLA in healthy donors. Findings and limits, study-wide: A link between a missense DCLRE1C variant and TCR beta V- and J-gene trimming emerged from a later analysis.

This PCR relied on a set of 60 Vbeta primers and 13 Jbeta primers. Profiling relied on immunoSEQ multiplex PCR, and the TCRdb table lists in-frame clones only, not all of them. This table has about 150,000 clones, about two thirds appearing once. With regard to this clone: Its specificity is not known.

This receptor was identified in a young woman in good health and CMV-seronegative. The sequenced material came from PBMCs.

The CDR3 protein is CASSEKRGGGTDTQYF. CDR3 coding DNA: TGTGCCAGCAGTGAGAAGCGGGGGGGCGGGACAGATACGCAGTATTTT. The chain is built from TRBV6-1 and TRBJ2-3; 10 bases map to TRBD2. Germline V lookup: CDR1 MNHNS, CDR2 SASEGT. The V gene end was trimmed by 3 bases and the J gene end by 3 bases; junction bases not matched to a gene: 6. The CDR3 covers 16 residues.